A few counts support the clone carrying this T cell receptor (beta chain). Its specificity is unknown. A mixed TRB-A/B primer pool amplified rearranged TRB by multiplex touch-down PCR. TCRdb re-derived calls from the multiplex PCR reads in MiXCR, one entry per CDR3 protein. The sample yields around 6,700 distinct CDR3 sequences, roughly 51% seen once. Amplification of TCR beta used genomic DNA extracted from peripheral blood. This CDR3 is 14 amino acids long. V shed 6 bases, J shed 7 bases, and the junction held 9 bases outside the gene matches. The data are from a study of T cell repertoires in aging, cancer and after chemotherapy. Study-wide background: Paired samples before and after chemotherapy came from glioblastoma patients receiving temozolomide-based therapy. Roughly 9.1 million TCR reads were in the whole dataset.

The study's findings and limits: Compared with age-matched healthy donors, untreated hematological or solid cancer patients showed higher blood TCR clonality. Median generation probability rose over the chemotherapy interval in each cancer cohort, suggesting rebound thymic output.

Sequences were obtained from blood. The source of this sequence is a human donor with a solid tumor. The chain carries TRBV12-3 or TRBV12-4 and TRBJ2-7, with 10 bases that match TRBD1. The CDR3 DNA reads as TGTGCCAGCAGCTCCGGGACAGGGGTTTCGGAGCAGTACTTC. Its protein product is CASSSGTGVSEQYF.